This TCR beta chain was profiled in a study of blood T cell repertoires in COVID-19. V was clipped by 2 bases and J by 5 bases, with 19 bases between them. Germline V gene data show CDR1 as SNHLY and CDR2 as FYNNEI. The length of the CDR3 is 17 residues. Sequencing was performed with immunoSEQ multiplex PCR; in TCRdb, only in-frame clones are kept and a portion is missing. The data contain about 150,000 clones, over 75% of them singletons. The V and J genes are TRBV2 and TRBJ1-5, with D maybe TRBD1 (5 bases). The sequence derives from a woman in her 50s with acute or convalescent COVID-19. Sequenced input: peripheral blood. The CDR3 region has the DNA TGTGCCAGCAGTGAATATATAGGGGCCGCGGCGGATCAGCCCCAGCATTTT. It is translated as CASSEYIGAAADQPQHF. Using reference TRBV2 and TRBJ1-5 for the parts outside the CDR3, the full variable domain is EPEVTQTPSHQVTQMGQEVILRCVPISNHLYFYWYRQILGQKVEFLVSFYNNEISEKSEIFDDQFSVERPDGSNFTLKIRSTKLEDSAMYFCASSEYIGAAADQPQHFGDGTRLSIL.